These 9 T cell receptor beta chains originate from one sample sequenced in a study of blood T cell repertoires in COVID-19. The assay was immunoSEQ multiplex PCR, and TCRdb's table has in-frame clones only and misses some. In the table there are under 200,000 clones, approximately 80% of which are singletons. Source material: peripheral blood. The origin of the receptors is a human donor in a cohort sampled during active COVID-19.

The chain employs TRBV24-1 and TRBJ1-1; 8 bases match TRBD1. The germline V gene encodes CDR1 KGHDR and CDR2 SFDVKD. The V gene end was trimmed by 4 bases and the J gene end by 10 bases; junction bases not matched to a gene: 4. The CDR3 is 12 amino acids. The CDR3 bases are TGTGCCACCAGTGACCGCGACAGGGGAGCTTTCTTT. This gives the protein CATSDRDRGAFF.

The CDR3 coding sequence is TGTGCCATCAGTGAGTTGAGAGGGAAAGAGACCCAGTACTTC. Translating gives CAISELRGKETQYF. The chain recombines TRBV10-3 with TRBJ2-5, with D tentatively TRBD2 (5 bases). This CDR3 spans 14 amino acids. Germline V gene data show CDR1 as ENHRY and CDR2 as SYGVKD. V shed 1 base and J shed 3 bases, with 9 bases lying between them.

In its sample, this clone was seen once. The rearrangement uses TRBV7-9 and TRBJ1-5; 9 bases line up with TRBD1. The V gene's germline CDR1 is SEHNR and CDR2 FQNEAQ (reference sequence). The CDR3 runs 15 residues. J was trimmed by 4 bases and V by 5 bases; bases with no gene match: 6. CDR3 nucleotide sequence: TGTGCCAGCAGCCATTCGGACAGGGGAAATCAGCCCCAGCATTTT. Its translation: CASSHSDRGNQPQHF.

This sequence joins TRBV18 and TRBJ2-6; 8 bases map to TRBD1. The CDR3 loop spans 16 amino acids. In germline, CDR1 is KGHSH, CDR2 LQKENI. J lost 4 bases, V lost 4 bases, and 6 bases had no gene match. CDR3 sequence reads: CASSQTTGAGANVLTF. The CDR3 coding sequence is TGTGCCAGCTCACAGACGACAGGGGCCGGGGCCAACGTCCTGACTTTC.

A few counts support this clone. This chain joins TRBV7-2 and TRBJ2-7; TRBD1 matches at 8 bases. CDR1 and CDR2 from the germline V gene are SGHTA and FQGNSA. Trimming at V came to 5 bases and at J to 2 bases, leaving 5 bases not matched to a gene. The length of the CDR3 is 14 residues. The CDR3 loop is CASSGGQGAYEQYF. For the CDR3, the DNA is TGTGCCAGCAGCGGAGGACAGGGCGCCTACGAGCAGTACTTC.

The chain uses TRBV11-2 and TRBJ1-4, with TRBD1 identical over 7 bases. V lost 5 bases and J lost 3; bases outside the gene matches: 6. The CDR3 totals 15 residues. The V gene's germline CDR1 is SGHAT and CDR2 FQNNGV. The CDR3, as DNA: TGTGCCAGCAGCCACCCGGGACAGCCTAATGAAAAACTGTTTTTT. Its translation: CASSHPGQPNEKLFF. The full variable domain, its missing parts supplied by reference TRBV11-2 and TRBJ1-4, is EAGVAQSPRYKIIEKRQSVAFWCNPISGHATLYWYQQILGQGPKLLIQFQNNGVVDDSQLPKDRFSAERLKGVDSTLKIQPAKLEDSAVYLCASSHPGQPNEKLFFGSGTQLSVL.

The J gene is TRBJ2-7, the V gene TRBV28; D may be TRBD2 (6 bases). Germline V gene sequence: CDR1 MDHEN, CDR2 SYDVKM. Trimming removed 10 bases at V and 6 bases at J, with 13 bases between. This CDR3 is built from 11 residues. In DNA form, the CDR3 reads TGTGCCACGGGACTTCCCCCCGAGCAGTACTTC. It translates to CATGLPPEQYF.

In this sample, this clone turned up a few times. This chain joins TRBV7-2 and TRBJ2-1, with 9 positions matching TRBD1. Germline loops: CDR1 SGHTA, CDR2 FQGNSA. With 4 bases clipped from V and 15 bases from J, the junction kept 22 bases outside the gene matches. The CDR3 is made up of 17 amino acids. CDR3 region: CASSSKNRAPGQGPAFF. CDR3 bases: TGTGCCAGCAGCTCTAAAAACCGAGCGCCGGGACAGGGACCCGCGTTCTTC.

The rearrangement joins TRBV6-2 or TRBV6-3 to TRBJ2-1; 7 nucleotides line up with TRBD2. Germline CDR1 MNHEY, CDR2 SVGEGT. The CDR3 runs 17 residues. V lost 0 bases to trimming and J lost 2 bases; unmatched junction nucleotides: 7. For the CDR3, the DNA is TGTGCCAGCAGTTACTCGACCACGGGGGGAGCCTACAATGAGCAGTTCTTC. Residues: CASSYSTTGGAYNEQFF.